This T cell receptor (beta chain) came from a study of T cell responses to AZD1222 COVID-19 vaccine. Findings of the study overall: Donors were largely white British and mainly female; clonal diversity was possibly underestimated. Only five or six people who got AZD1222 tested seropositive at baseline.

Remarks on this clone: Its antigen is as yet unknown.

The data were produced by immunoSEQ multiplex PCR, yet TCRdb's version contains in-frame clones alone and is incomplete. Of 90,000 to 150,000 clones in the sample, approximately 88% are singletons; the top ten hold less than 4.5%. Germline CDR1 reads MNHEY; CDR2 reads SVGAGI. V gave up 6 bases and J gave up 0 bases, with 12 bases separating them. This CDR3 is 15 amino acids long. This specimen was peripheral blood, taken on day 0 of AZD1222 vaccination. The genes are TRBV6-5 and TRBJ1-5; TRBD1 might be the D (5 bases). This clonotype was obtained from an adult in good health. The CDR3 bases are TGTGCCAGCAGGATTGGGGGTAATAGCAATCAGCCCCAGCATTTT. It encodes CASRIGGNSNQPQHF.